The rows below give T cell receptor beta chains drawn from one sample of a study of vaccination effects on CD4 cells after COVID-19. Their recognized antigens are unknown. Sequencing used immunoSEQ multiplex PCR; TCRdb keeps in-frame clones, though not all of them. Of more than 20,000 clones in the sample, roughly 70% are singletons; the top ten hold about a tenth. The sample in question was CD4+ T cells from PBMCs cultured with HCoV-NL63 spike peptides, obtained before COVID-19 vaccination. The receptors were gathered from a human donor who received a COVID-19 vaccine. The conserved cysteine and the conserved F or W are not part of the CDR3 here.

>TRBJ1-1|TRBV19
ASRVTGTNTEAF
>TRBJ2-2|TRBV10-3
AISENRDPTGELF
>TRBJ1-1|TRBV7-2
ASSSGTAHWDTEAF
>TRBJ2-7|TRBV14
ASSPRLAGGREQY
>TRBJ1-5|TRBV7-9
ASSFGRGTGGNQPQH
>TRBJ1-6|TRBV3-1/TRBV3-2
ASSQGGWALH
>TRBJ1-4|TRBV6-6
ASSLPDRDEKLF
>TRBJ2-2|TRBV4-1
ASSQNGELF
>TRBJ2-7|TRBV19
ASSKQGWNYEQY
>TRBJ2-1|TRBV11-3
ASSLEQGAVYNEQF
>TRBJ2-7|TRBV6-5
ASSFDGFYEQY
>TRBJ2-2|TRBV3-1/TRBV3-2
ASSQPTHTGELF
>TRBJ1-5|TRBV19
ASSSVGATWLGQPQH
>TRBJ2-1|TRBV7-6
ASSPRQGSATVNEQF
>TRBJ2-5|TRBV24-1
ATSDPRDTSQETQY
>TRBJ1-1|TRBV10-3
AIGNKAPSTEAF
>TRBJ2-7|TRBV7-8
ASSLEVGLYEQY
>TRBJ1-2|TRBV6-5
ASSYVLGARSYGYT
>TRBJ2-7|TRBV5-6
ASRKRGWRGQTVEQY
>TRBJ1-6|TRBV2
ASSADSSPLH
>TRBJ1-2|TRBV27
ASSLGPLGGYT
>TRBJ1-4|TRBV6-1
ASSDRQGVTNEKLF
>TRBJ2-7|TRBV5-5
ASSTPTGGSSYEQY
>TRBJ2-1|TRBV2
ASSESGRAGGYNEQF
>TRBJ1-2|TRBV28
ASTTSDPGGYT
>TRBJ1-4|TRBV6-5
ASSWTGANNEKLF
>TRBJ1-1|TRBV10-1
ASMGRTNTEAF
>TRBJ2-3|TRBV15
ATSRGLAGTDTQY
>TRBJ2-3|TRBV19
ARDPSALRTDTQY
>TRBJ2-2|TRBV5-1
ASSLTGGGNTGELF
>TRBJ1-1|TRBV6-5
AGGTGLITEAF
>TRBJ2-3|TRBV5-1
ASSLALAGGLYVSDTQY
>TRBJ1-2|TRBV19
ASSSTGTGDYGYT
>TRBJ2-2|TRBV6-2/TRBV6-3
ASNPTSGGRTGELF
>TRBJ1-2|TRBV19
ASTGANYGYT
>TRBJ2-1|TRBV5-1
ASSRTSGEIWTNNEQF
>TRBJ2-2|TRBV5-1
ASSFVGENTGELF
>TRBJ2-1|TRBV18
ASSPISGGVYNEQF
>TRBJ2-3|TRBV19
ASPLKRDASDTQY
>TRBJ2-2|TRBV11-2
ASSPGQSTGELF
>TRBJ2-5|TRBV5-6
ASSPPTGTAGETQY
>TRBJ2-2|TRBV11-3
ASSFDLDYSNTGELF